Listed below are T cell receptor beta chains from one sample, sequenced in a study of human T cells and chemical hapten exposure. One entry per CDR3 protein results from TCRdb running MiXCR on the RACE reads. The table shows around 33,000 distinct CDR3 sequences, with less than 15% occurring only once. The material sequenced was whole blood, taken in connection with sensitization to the hapten diphenylcyclopropenone (DPC). The receptors originated from a woman aged 40 to 50 with alopecia areata. Some clones in this sample may be carry-over from other donors' samples. Each CDR3 is given with its conserved first and last residue. A D gene is named only where the DNA matches it firmly. Rows give clone size only sometimes, using once, few, many, or a class for an expanded clone.

>15|TRBJ1-2|many|TRBD1|TRBV12-3/TRBV12-4
TGTGCCAGCAGCAGGGACAGGGGCCGTAACTATGGCTACACCTTC
CASSRDRGRNYGYTF
>14|TRBJ2-5|few|-|TRBV10-3
TGTGCCATCAGTGGTTGGTCAGAGCAAGAGACCCAGTACTTC
CAISGWSEQETQYF
>14|TRBJ1-5|many|-|TRBV30
TGTGCCTGGAGTGTAGAAGGGGGTGAACAGCCCCAGCATTTT
CAWSVEGGEQPQHF
>13|TRBJ2-1|-|-|TRBV5-1
TGCGCCAGCAGCAACGGATTAGCTAGTGAGCAGTTCTTC
CASSNGLASEQFF
>17|TRBJ2-2|many|TRBD1|TRBV18
TGTGCCAGCTCATCTCAACCGGGACAGGGCAACACCGGGGAGCTGTTTTTT
CASSSQPGQGNTGELFF
>15|TRBJ2-3|-|-|TRBV11-3
TGTGCCAGCAGCTTAGAGGGCAGCCCCACAGATACGCAGTATTTT
CASSLEGSPTDTQYF
>13|TRBJ1-1|many|TRBD1|TRBV27
TGTGCCAGCGGGGGACAGACGAACACTGAAGCTTTCTTT
CASGGQTNTEAFF
>14|TRBJ1-5|once|-|TRBV29-1
TGCAGCGCCGCTACGGAGCACGGCAATCAGCCCCAGCATTTT
CSAATEHGNQPQHF
>18|TRBJ2-1|few|-|TRBV28
TGTGCCAGCAGTTCACGACTGGCCCGCCGGGGCTCCTACAATGAGCAGTTCTTC
CASSSRLARRGSYNEQFF
>13|TRBJ2-7|few|-|TRBV9
TGTGCCAGCAGCGTTGGCTTGAGCTACGAGCAGTACTTC
CASSVGLSYEQYF
>14|TRBJ2-1|many|-|TRBV29-1
TGCAGCGTGAGGGGTTCAGCGGATGGCAATGAGCAGTTCTTC
CSVRGSADGNEQFF
>15|TRBJ1-2|many|-|TRBV19
TGTGCCAGTAGTATCTTTCTAGGTACTAACTATGGCTACACCTTC
CASSIFLGTNYGYTF
>17|TRBJ2-1|-|TRBD2|TRBV18
TGTGCCAGCTCACCACCGTTAGGGGAGGGCCCCTACAATGAGCAGTTCTTC
CASSPPLGEGPYNEQFF
>10|TRBJ2-5|few|-|TRBV20-1
TGCAGTGCTAGCCAAGAGACCCAGTACTTC
CSASQETQYF
>11|TRBJ1-2|-|-|TRBV29-1
TGCAGCGTTGACAGTAACTATGGCTACACCTTC
CSVDSNYGYTF
>14|TRBJ2-5|-|-|TRBV10-3
TGTGCCAACCCTGGGGGATGGGACCAAGAGACCCAGTACTTC
CANPGGWDQETQYF
>13|TRBJ2-7|many|-|TRBV19
TGTGCCAGTAGTCCCCAGGGGTTCGACGAGCAGTACTTC
CASSPQGFDEQYF
>15|TRBJ2-5|few|-|TRBV11-1
TGTGCCAGCAGCCTAGAAGACAGGATACAAGAGACCCAGTACTTC
CASSLEDRIQETQYF
>14|TRBJ1-1|many|TRBD1|TRBV25-1
TGTGCCAGCAGTCAGACAGGGGCCAACACTGAAGCTTTCTTT
CASSQTGANTEAFF
>18|TRBJ2-2|-|-|TRBV7-2
TGTGCCAGCAGCTTAAGGATGTTAGCAGAAACGAACACCGGGGAGCTGTTTTTT
CASSLRMLAETNTGELFF
>16|TRBJ2-2|-|TRBD1|TRBV20-1
TGCAGTGCTAGAGCGCCGGGACAGGGGGACACCGGGGAGCTGTTTTTT
CSARAPGQGDTGELFF
>15|TRBJ2-3|many|-|TRBV3-1
TGTGCCAGCAGCCAAGATTCGGGGGTCGGAGATACGCAGTATTTT
CASSQDSGVGDTQYF
>13|TRBJ1-1|many|-|TRBV11-3
TGTGCCAGCAGCCTCCCCGGGGCACCTGAAGCTTTCTTT
CASSLPGAPEAFF
>13|TRBJ2-3|-|-|TRBV6-4
TGTGCCAGCAGTCTCGGGAGAACAGATACGCAGTATTTT
CASSLGRTDTQYF
>14|TRBJ2-4|many|-|TRBV11-2
TGTGCCAGCAGCTTAGGGGGACTGTCAAACATTCAGTACTTC
CASSLGGLSNIQYF
>14|TRBJ2-1|-|-|TRBV29-1
TGCAGCGTTGAACTAGAGAGCTCCTACAATGAGCAGTTCTTC
CSVELESSYNEQFF
>16|TRBJ2-3|many|-|TRBV7-2
TGTGCCAGCAGCTTATCGGACACCTTTAGCACAGATACGCAGTATTTT
CASSLSDTFSTDTQYF
>12|TRBJ2-1|-|-|TRBV28
TGTGCCAGCAGTTTAAGTGGTTGGGAGCAGTTCTTC
CASSLSGWEQFF
>13|TRBJ2-5|-|-|TRBV15
TGTGCCACCAGCAGAGAGGTGAAAGAGACCCAGTACTTC
CATSREVKETQYF
>16|TRBJ2-7|many|-|TRBV5-1
TGCGCCAGCAGCTTGGGGGGGAACCCTACCTCCTACGAGCAGTACTTC
CASSLGGNPTSYEQYF
>13|TRBJ1-2|-|TRBD1|TRBV28
TGTGCCAGCAGCCCAGGACAGGAGGGTGCCTACACCTTC
CASSPGQEGAYTF
>14|TRBJ2-2|many|TRBD2|TRBV10-2
TGCGCCAGCAGGGTCGGACTAGTGGCCGGGGAGCTGTTTTTT
CASRVGLVAGELFF
>15|TRBJ1-2|many|TRBD1|TRBV20-1
TGCAGTGCTTTCTCCACCCGCGGACAGGGAGGCGGCTACACCTTC
CSAFSTRGQGGGYTF
>11|TRBJ1-2|many|-|TRBV5-4
TGTGCCAGCAGCTTGACAGGTGGCTACACCTTC
CASSLTGGYTF
>12|TRBJ2-4|-|-|TRBV28
TGTGCCAGCAGATACCGCCCAAGTAGTCAGTACTTC
CASRYRPSSQYF
>11|TRBJ1-2|-|-|TRBV29-1
TGCAGCGACCGAGACTCCTATGGCTACACCTTC
CSDRDSYGYTF
>14|TRBJ1-1|-|-|TRBV5-4
TGTGCCAGCAGCTCGGACGGTCTAAGCACTGAAGCTTTCTTT
CASSSDGLSTEAFF
>15|TRBJ1-1|-|TRBD1|TRBV28
TGTGCCAGCAGTATCCCGGACAGGGGGCACACTGAAGCTTTCTTT
CASSIPDRGHTEAFF
>12|TRBJ2-7|-|-|TRBV27
TGTGCCAGCAGTTTCGGGGGAGCCGAGCAGTACTTC
CASSFGGAEQYF
>12|TRBJ1-6|few|-|TRBV6-1
TGTGCCAGCACTTACTATAATTCACCCCTCCACTTT
CASTYYNSPLHF
>15|TRBJ2-3|many|-|TRBV6-6
TGTGCCAGCAGTTACCCTCAAATTAGCACAGATACGCAGTATTTT
CASSYPQISTDTQYF
>13|TRBJ2-1|many|-|TRBV3-1
TGTGCCAGCAGTCTTGATACGCGGAGTGAGCAGTTCTTC
CASSLDTRSEQFF
>12|TRBJ1-1|many|-|TRBV28
TGTGCCAGCAGTTTAGATGTACGAGAAGCTTTCTTT
CASSLDVREAFF
>22|TRBJ2-6|many|-|TRBV7-8
TGTGCCAGCAGCTTTAGGGCAGCGGTTGTGGGAACATCACAGTCTGGGGCCAACGTCCTGACTTTC
CASSFRAAVVGTSQSGANVLTF
>13|TRBJ2-7|many|-|TRBV6-2/TRBV6-3
TGTGCCAGCAGAAGGGACAAAACCTACGAGCAGTACTTC
CASRRDKTYEQYF
>14|TRBJ2-3|few|TRBD2|TRBV9
TGTGCCAGCAGCGCGGGGACTAGCTGGGATACGCAGTATTTT
CASSAGTSWDTQYF
>14|TRBJ1-4|many|TRBD1|TRBV28
TGTGCCAGCAGTCTAGGGGGCGCGCGTGAAAAACTGTTTTTT
CASSLGGAREKLFF
>14|TRBJ1-1|-|-|TRBV29-1
TGCAGCGGGCAGACACTTACTATGAACACTGAAGCTTTCTTT
CSGQTLTMNTEAFF
>13|TRBJ2-7|many|-|TRBV6-6
TGTGCCAGCTGCGCGACAGGAACCTACGAGCAGTACTTC
CASCATGTYEQYF
>13|TRBJ2-5|many|-|TRBV7-3
TGTGCCAGCAGCTTAATGTTTTCGGAGACCCAGTACTTC
CASSLMFSETQYF
>12|TRBJ2-7|-|-|TRBV20-1
TGCAGTGCCCGCGGGACGCTCTACGAGCAGTACTTC
CSARGTLYEQYF
>12|TRBJ2-1|-|-|TRBV27
TGTGCCAGCAGGCGGGATATAGGGGAGCAGTTCTTC
CASRRDIGEQFF
>16|TRBJ2-1|-|TRBD1|TRBV29-1
TGCAGCGTTCAAACGGGTAGGACAGGGGGCGGGAATGAGCAGTTCTTC
CSVQTGRTGGGNEQFF
>14|TRBJ1-1|few|-|TRBV6-2/TRBV6-3
TGTGCCAGCAGTTACTCCTCCGAGAACACTGAAGCTTTCTTT
CASSYSSENTEAFF
>14|TRBJ2-3|many|-|TRBV29-1
TGCAGCGTTGCCACCCCGGCAAAATCAGATACGCAGTATTTT
CSVATPAKSDTQYF